This T cell receptor beta chain was obtained from a study of T cells in Graves' hyperthyroidism and ophthalmopathy (dated by TCRdb to between 2019 and 2020). Regarding the study in general: Peripheral blood was sampled at the time of initial diagnosis, prior to any treatment. In about 6 Graves' hyperthyroidism patients, the study also compared T-cell repertoires from thyroid tissue with T-cell repertoires from blood. A discovery cohort of about a hundred patients, roughly 45 with Graves' ophthalmopathy and 57 with stable Graves' hyperthyroidism, was used to find distinguishing TCR V-J signatures. Whether ophthalmopathy could be predicted prospectively was tested in an independent validation cohort made up of 18 to 20 hyperthyroidism patients plus 17 patients who later progressed to ophthalmopathy. TCR Vbeta CDR3 sequencing of 130 to 150 peripheral blood samples (under 45 ophthalmopathy, roughly 74 hyperthyroidism and some 17 progressor patients) is reported in the paper. For training and testing, the roughly 100 patients in the discovery cohort were randomly divided in a 7:3 ratio. Following sampling, methimazole starting at 30 mg daily was given to hyperthyroidism patients, and high-dose intravenous methylprednisolone was given to ophthalmopathy patients. Study-level results and caveats: Most expanded thyroid clonotypes (frequency above 0.001) were also detected in blood, a finding suggesting that blood repertoires may reflect thyroid immune responses. A 13 V-J signature model separated ophthalmopathy from stable hyperthyroidism, with approximately 87% sensitivity and roughly 81% specificity in cross-validation and 80%/75% in testing. In validation, the model predicted progression to ophthalmopathy a median of about 6 months before onset, with approximately 71% sensitivity and around 76% specificity. Sample size was not statistically predetermined, and blinding of investigators to group allocation was not performed.

The TCR beta CDR3 regions were amplified from the RNA transcripts. The first round of RT-PCR for the TCR CDR3 was performed with the HTBI primer set and the Qiagen OneStep RT-PCR kit. The libraries were constructed in a second round of multiplex PCR and then size-selected and purified. Libraries were sequenced paired-end with 100 bp reads on an Illumina HiSeq2000. Per the original workflow: SOAPnuke was used to process the raw data, throwing out any read that contained adapters or uncalled bases, had a mean Phred below 15, or lacked an exact constant-primer or identifier match. COPE v1.2.5 was used to merge high-quality paired reads, and clonotypes were defined as unique nucleotide sequences. Clonotypes were aligned to IMGT TRBV, TRBD and TRBJ reference segments using MiTCR v1.1. Analysis was restricted to V-J combinations with a frequency above 0.0001, which covered 99% to 99.2% of repertoires. A TCS score was defined as the ratio of F50 (clonal expansion) to E x V (chaos), with BLOSUM62-based TCRdist applied between CDR3 peptides within each V-J. Welch's t-statistics and random forest reduced roughly 530 V-J features to roughly 13, which were used in a naive Bayes classifier (R e1071). Starting from the raw public reads, TCRdb applied fastp trimming at Q25, assembled clones with MiXCR and retained in-frame beta chains. Each entry is one CDR3 protein sequence, shown with its most common DNA and genes. These V and J calls originate from TCRdb's pipeline instead of the authors' own analysis. The sample table shows about 92,000 distinct CDR3 sequences, and 51% are seen once. The ten largest clonotypes hold roughly 27% of the sample.

Stable Graves' hyperthyroidism was defined as no progression to ophthalmopathy during 18 months of follow-up. Hyperthyroidism patients were newly diagnosed, with disease duration under 2 months, and aged 18 to 65 years. Any patient with an uncontrolled infection, another autoimmune disease, pregnancy or lactation was excluded. Diagnoses relied on clinical symptoms, serum thyroxine and TRAb, thyroid ultrasound and orbital computed tomography. PBMCs were isolated from approximately 10 ml of fresh peripheral blood by Ficoll-Paque density gradient centrifugation. Total RNA was extracted with Trizol reagent, and quality was checked on an Agilent 2100 Bioanalyzer. With respect to this clonotype: There is no known antigen for this receptor. Base qualities are not at hand, and no much larger clone is one base apart.

Based on the germline V gene (reference sequence), the CDR1 and CDR2 sequences are SEHNR and FQNEAQ. The CDR3 measures 18 amino acids from cysteine to phenylalanine. The only DNA kept is the CDR3, 54 bases in frame from the first base. V gives up 3 bases and J gives up 6 bases, and the segment between their germline ends measures 24 bases. Sample: blood. This sequence was found in a woman in her 40s with Graves' hyperthyroidism. The chain couples TRBV7-9 to TRBJ1-3; a weak D assignment points to TRBD1 (5 bases agree). The CDR3 protein sequence reads: CASSFGGVGATGLNTIYF. The base sequence is TGTGCCAGCAGCTTTGGAGGCGTTGGGGCGACTGGCTTAAACACCATATATTTT.